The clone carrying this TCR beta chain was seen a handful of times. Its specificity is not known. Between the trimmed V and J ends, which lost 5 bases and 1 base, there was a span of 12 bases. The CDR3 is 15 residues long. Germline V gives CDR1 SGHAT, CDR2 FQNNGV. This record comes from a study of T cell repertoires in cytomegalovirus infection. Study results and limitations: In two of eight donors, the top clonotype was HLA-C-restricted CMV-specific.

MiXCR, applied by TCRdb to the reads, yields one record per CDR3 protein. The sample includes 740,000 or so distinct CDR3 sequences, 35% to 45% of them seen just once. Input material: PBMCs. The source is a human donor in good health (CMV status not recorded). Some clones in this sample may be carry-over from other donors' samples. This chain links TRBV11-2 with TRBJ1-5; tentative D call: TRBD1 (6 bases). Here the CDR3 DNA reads TGTGCCAGCAGCCTAACAGGGAGAAGCAATCAGCCCCAGCATTTT. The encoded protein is CASSLTGRSNQPQHF.